Shown below are 15 T cell receptor beta chains from a single sample sequenced in a study of T cell repertoires in cytomegalovirus infection (dated 2019 in TCRdb). Antigen specificity for these receptors is unknown. The sequencing machine was an Illumina HiSeq 1500. The public reads were reprocessed in TCRdb via fastp at Q25 and MiXCR, keeping in-frame beta chains. Rows are combined by CDR3 protein, so each entry shows the most common genes and DNA. This sample is represented by about 890,000 distinct CDR3 sequences; around 30% of them were singletons. Roughly 13% of the sample is in the top ten clones. The treatment or condition label for this specimen denotes: in vitro stimulation with specific CMV peptide epitopes to enrich CMV-specific T cells. Sequencing used cultured CD8+ T cells from PBMCs, obtained from culture after CMV antigen stimulation. These receptors all come from a human donor in good health (CMV status not recorded). Some clones in this sample may be carry-over from other donors' samples.

In this sample, this clonotype turned up a few times. The J gene is TRBJ2-2, the V gene TRBV12-3 or TRBV12-4, with 8 nucleotides matching TRBD1. J gave up 4 bases and V 3 bases, and 22 bases lay outside the gene matches. There are 21 residues in the CDR3. The CDR3 loop reads CASSFYFADARAGGRTGELFF. In nucleotides, the CDR3 is TGTGCCAGCAGTTTTTATTTCGCGGATGCCCGGGCAGGGGGCCGCACCGGGGAGCTGTTTTTT.

There are a few counts of this clonotype. This chain links TRBV7-3 with TRBJ1-5; D is ambiguous. The CDR3 is made up of 18 amino acids. V was cut by 4 bases and J by 3 bases, with 22 bases left in between. Germline-derived CDR1 and CDR2 are SGHTA and FQGTGA. CDR3 in amino acids: CASSSRSSPMLVNQPQHF. In DNA form, the CDR3 reads TGTGCCAGCAGCTCGCGGTCGTCCCCGATGTTGGTCAATCAGCCCCAGCATTTT. The full variable domain, in which reference TRBV7-3 and TRBJ1-5 provide the parts outside the CDR3, is GAGVSQTPSNKVTEKGKYVELRCDPISGHTALYWYRQSLGQGPEFLIYFQGTGAADDSGLPNDRFFAVRPEGSVSTLKIQRTERGDSAVYLCASSSRSSPMLVNQPQHFGDGTRLSIL.

The chain combines TRBV12-3 or TRBV12-4 with TRBJ2-3; TRBD2 agrees at 9 bases. The CDR3 runs to 15 residues. The V and J ends lost 7 bases and 4 bases, in that order; junction bases with no gene match: 9. The CDR3 region is CASTTGGGAPDTQYF. In nucleotides, the CDR3 is TGTGCCAGCACCACCGGCGGGGGGGCCCCAGATACGCAGTATTTT.

This sequence joins TRBV7-2 and TRBJ1-4; D might be TRBD1 (6 bases). Germline loops: CDR1 SGHTA, CDR2 FQGNSA. The CDR3 is 14 amino acids. V lost 5 bases and J 10 bases, leaving 17 bases between the germline ends. CDR3 in DNA: TGTGCCAGCAGCCCCGGACGGGGGGCCGGAAAACTGTTTTTT. Amino acids: CASSPGRGAGKLFF.

This clonotype appeared a few times. This chain links TRBV6-5 with TRBJ1-1, with unresolved D. The V and J ends lost 2 bases and 8 bases respectively, with 15 bases between them. Germline-derived CDR1 and CDR2 are MNHEY and SVGAGI. This CDR3 has 14 amino acids. The DNA of the CDR3 is TGTGCCAGCAGTTACGGGCAGCTAAGAGAGGAAGCTTTCTTT. Translation: CASSYGQLREEAFF.

This clonotype showed up just a few times. The chain is built from TRBV19 and TRBJ2-3; perhaps D is TRBD1 or TRBD2 (6 bases each). This CDR3 has 14 amino acids. Germline CDR1 and CDR2: LNHDA and SQIVND (reference sequence). V lost 7 bases to trimming and J lost 4 bases, with 15 bases between them. This CDR3 is CASTAWGAADTQYF. In DNA, the CDR3 is TGTGCCAGTACCGCATGGGGGGCGGCAGATACGCAGTATTTT.

This clonotype was found many times. V gene TRBV6-1 combines with J gene TRBJ2-3, with D maybe TRBD2 (6 bases). CDR1 and CDR2 from the germline V gene are MNHNS and SASEGT. CDR3 length: 14 residues. V gave up 7 bases and J gave up 3 bases, with 14 bases separating them. CDR3 coding DNA: TGTGCCAGCAAAACGGGGACTTGGACAGATACGCAGTATTTT. Translating it yields CASKTGTWTDTQYF.

This clonotype was counted between two and nine times. This chain links TRBV28 with TRBJ2-5; TRBD2 matches 8 bases. The CDR3 spans 17 residues. With 3 bases clipped from V and 7 bases from J, the junction kept 16 bases outside the gene matches. Germline V gives CDR1 MDHEN, CDR2 SYDVKM. The CDR3 protein is CASSFTGGGSLLVTQYF. DNA of the CDR3: TGTGCCAGCAGTTTTACCGGGGGGGGATCCCTGTTGGTGACCCAGTACTTC.

The count of this clonotype is one. The chain employs TRBV25-1 and TRBJ2-7; TRBD1 is a possible D gene (5 bases). CDR1 MGHDK and CDR2 SYGVNS come from the germline V gene. Trimming took 3 bases from V and 3 from J, leaving 6 bases between them. The CDR3 consists of 12 residues. The CDR3: CASSDQGYEQYF. CDR3 nucleotides: TGTGCCAGCAGTGACCAGGGCTACGAGCAGTACTTC.

This clonotype was counted between two and nine times. The rearrangement links TRBV2 to TRBJ1-4; unclear D gene. Trimming pared 3 bases from V and 8 bases from J, leaving 10 bases between. This CDR3 is 13 amino acids long. CDR1 SNHLY and CDR2 FYNNEI come from the germline V gene. The CDR3 DNA sequence: TGTGCCAGCAGTGATGGGTTAGGCGAAAAACTGTTTTTT. Residues: CASSDGLGEKLFF.

The sample holds many counts of this clonotype. The chain employs TRBV7-2 and TRBJ2-5; 9 bases match TRBD1. CDR1 is SGHTA, CDR2 FQGNSA, per germline. Germline trimming cut 3 bases from V and 5 bases from J; bases unmatched to any gene: 7. The CDR3 has 15 amino acids. The CDR3 DNA follows: TGTGCCAGCAGCTTGGCCCCCGGGACAGGGGAGACCCAGTACTTC. It specifies CASSLAPGTGETQYF.

This clonotype has only one observation. The rearrangement uses TRBV13 and TRBJ2-1; TRBD2 matches 12 bases. With 6 bases clipped from V and 7 bases from J, the junction kept 10 bases outside the gene matches. The CDR3 is 16 amino acids. The germline V gene has CDR1 PRHDT and CDR2 FYEKMQ (reference sequence). The CDR3 region has the DNA TGTGCCAGCAGGCCGTTCTACGGGACTAGCGGGAATGAGCAGTTCTTC. Translation: CASRPFYGTSGNEQFF. Complete variable domain (other parts from reference TRBV13 and TRBJ2-1): AAGVIQSPRHLIKEKRETATLKCYPIPRHDTVYWYQQGPGQDPQFLISFYEKMQSDKGSIPDRFSAQQFSDYHSELNMSSLELGDSALYFCASRPFYGTSGNEQFFGPGTRLTVL.

In nucleotides, the CDR3 is TGTGCCAGCAAATCGGACAGATATAGCAATCAGCCCCAGCATTTT. It specifies CASKSDRYSNQPQHF. This chain connects TRBV2 to TRBJ1-5; a weak D match, TRBD1 (6 bases). Trimming removed 7 bases at V and 0 bases at J, with 13 bases between. The CDR3 sequence is 15 residues long. CDR1 SNHLY and CDR2 FYNNEI come from the germline V gene.

This clonotype was picked up one time. The J gene is TRBJ2-5, the V gene TRBV7-8; 11 nucleotides agree with TRBD2. The CDR3 contains 17 residues. CDR1 SGHVS and CDR2 FQNEAQ come from the germline V gene. Losses at the gene ends were 1 base for V and 3 bases for J; bases not matched to a gene: 7. The DNA of the CDR3 is TGTGCCAGCAGCTTAGTTTCGACTAGCGGGAAGGAAGAGACCCAGTACTTC. It yields the protein CASSLVSTSGKEETQYF.

The rearrangement links TRBV2 to TRBJ2-3; D might be TRBD1 (5 bases). Germline assignment: CDR1 SNHLY and CDR2 FYNNEI. Trimming pared 0 bases from V and 4 bases from J, leaving 14 bases between. The CDR3 runs 16 residues. CDR3 DNA: TGTGCCAGCAGTGAAGCCGTCAGGGTCGAGGCAGATACGCAGTATTTT. Amino acids: CASSEAVRVEADTQYF.